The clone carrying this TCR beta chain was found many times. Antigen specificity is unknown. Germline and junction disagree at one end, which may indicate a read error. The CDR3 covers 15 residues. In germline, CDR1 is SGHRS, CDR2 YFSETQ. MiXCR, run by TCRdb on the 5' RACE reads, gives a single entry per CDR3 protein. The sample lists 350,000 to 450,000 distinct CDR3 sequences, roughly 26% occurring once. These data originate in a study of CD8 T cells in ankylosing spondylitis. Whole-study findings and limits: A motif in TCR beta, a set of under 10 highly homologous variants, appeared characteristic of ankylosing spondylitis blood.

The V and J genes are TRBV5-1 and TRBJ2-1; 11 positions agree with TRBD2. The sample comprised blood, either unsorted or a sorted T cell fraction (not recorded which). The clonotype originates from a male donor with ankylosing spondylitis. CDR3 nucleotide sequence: TGTGCCAGCAGTCCCGGGACTAGCGGCTACAATGAGCAGTTCTTC. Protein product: CASSPGTSGYNEQFF.